Listed here are 2 T cell receptor beta chains from one sample, sequenced in a study of T-cell memory formation after mild COVID-19. TCRdb called the 5' RACE reads again in MiXCR, with one record for every CDR3 protein. The data hold over 10,000 distinct CDR3 sequences, with 9.5% to 15% observed a single time. Sequences were obtained from PBMCs or a T cell subset sorted from them (not recorded which). The receptors were sampled from an adult woman who had mild COVID-19 (a few samples of this study predate the infection). Cell type and time point are not known.

This clonotype has ten or more counts. The rearrangement joins TRBV29-1 to TRBJ1-1; D remains unclear. This CDR3 region has 17 residues. The V gene lost 1 base and the J gene lost 1 base, with 19 bases spanning the gap. Germline V gene sequence: CDR1 SQVTM, CDR2 ANQGSEA. Here the CDR3 DNA reads TGCAGCGTTGAAGGGTCTGCGCCCCTCGGCTGGAACACTGAAGCTTTCTTT. Protein product: CSVEGSAPLGWNTEAFF.

At least ten counts were recorded for this clonotype. The chain couples TRBV7-2 to TRBJ2-3; possible D gene TRBD1, 5 bases. The CDR3 runs to 16 residues. The V gene lost 1 base and the J gene lost 0 bases, with 11 bases spanning the gap. CDR1 SGHTA and CDR2 FQGNSA come from the germline V gene. The CDR3 nucleotides read TGTGCCAGCAGCTTAGGCAGGGTTGCTAGCACAGATACGCAGTATTTT. This translates into CASSLGRVASTDTQYF.